This T cell receptor beta chain comes out of a study of cytomegalovirus exposure and HLA in healthy donors. Looked up from germline, CDR1 is LNHDA and CDR2 is SQIVND (reference sequence). Trimming removed 7 bases from V and 5 bases from J; junction bases left unmatched: 16. The CDR3 sequence is 16 residues long. Primers: 60 Vbeta forward and 13 Jbeta reverse. This table comes from immunoSEQ multiplex PCR, and its TCRdb copy is limited to in-frame clones, with some not included. The data contain some 140,000 clones, around 63% of them seen just once; the ten biggest clones take up roughly 1.7%. This chain connects TRBV19 to TRBJ2-5; TRBD2 aligns across 7 bases. The clonotype originates from a human donor in good health. The specimen was PBMCs. The CDR3 DNA reads TGTGCCAGTAATGAAGGGAGGCAGGGAGGGTCGGAGACCCAGTACTTC. Protein sequence: CASNEGRQGGSETQYF.